A single sample is the source of the 3 T cell receptor beta chains below, sequenced in a study of T-cell memory formation after mild COVID-19. Each CDR3 protein is one row after TCRdb ran MiXCR on the 5' RACE reads. The sample consists of 540,000 or so distinct CDR3 sequences, 20% of them appearing once. Specimen: PBMCs or a T cell subset sorted from them (not recorded which). All receptors derive from an adult woman who had mild COVID-19 (a few samples of this study predate the infection). Cell type and time point are not known.

The chain couples TRBV6-6 to TRBJ2-7, with 7 bases aligning to TRBD2. The CDR3 length is 14 residues. The trim removed 6 bases at V and 1 base at J, leaving 6 bases unmatched. CDR1 is MNHNY, CDR2 SVGAGI, per germline (reference sequence). The chain's CDR3 is CASSWAGESYEQYF. DNA for the CDR3: TGTGCCAGCAGCTGGGCGGGAGAGTCCTACGAGCAGTACTTC.

This clonotype was seen more than once but under ten times. The J gene is TRBJ2-5, the V gene TRBV3-1; TRBD2 agrees at 9 bases. The CDR3 totals 16 residues. Germline V gives CDR1 LGHDT, CDR2 YNNKEL (reference sequence). The trim removed 2 bases at V and 4 bases at J, leaving 8 bases unmatched. The CDR3 DNA follows: TGTGCCAGCAGCCAAAATAGCGGGGGAAACGGAGAGACCCAGTACTTC. The encoded protein is CASSQNSGGNGETQYF.

The table lists this clonotype with a few counts. V is TRBV7-9 and J is TRBJ1-4; D ambiguous. In germline, CDR1 is SEHNR, CDR2 FQNEAQ (reference sequence). The CDR3 totals 15 residues. V was pared by 0 bases and J by 8 bases, with 13 bases between. CDR3 loop: CASSLAQREVEKLFF. The CDR3 coding sequence is TGTGCCAGCAGCTTAGCGCAAAGGGAAGTGGAAAAACTGTTTTTT.